This T cell receptor (gamma chain) was captured in a study of γδ T cells in repeated Plasmodium falciparum infection. The wider study: Samples were taken at baseline, before some infections, and 21 days after each.

V shed 2 bases and J 5 bases; nucleotides not matched to a gene: 6. Germline CDR1 is VENAVY and CDR2 is YDSYNSRV. This CDR3 has 13 amino acids. Details on this clone: Its antigen is not known. The protein TCRdb lists belongs to a much larger clone and differs from this DNA's translation at residue 6, which points to a read error; the protein shown is made from the DNA.

TCRdb re-called the multiplex PCR reads using CATT. The table shows 27,000 or so gamma-chain clones, with more than 1.4% occurring only once. Flow sorting of PBMC yielded separate Vgamma9/Vdelta2+ and Vdelta2-negative gammadelta T cell populations for bulk repertoire analysis. Notes on the study in general: Vgamma9/Vdelta2+ repertoires stayed stably polyclonal over time and infection. Malian donors came from one small rural village, predominantly one ethnic group.

The J gene is TRGJ1 or TRGJ2, the V gene TRGV8. This TCR was sampled from a pool of human donors (malaria-infected and uninfected, not separated). Specimen: gamma-delta T cells from blood. Here the CDR3 reads CATWDKVDYKKLF. For the CDR3, the DNA is TGTGCCACCTGGGATAAAGTGGATTATAAGAAACTCTTT.